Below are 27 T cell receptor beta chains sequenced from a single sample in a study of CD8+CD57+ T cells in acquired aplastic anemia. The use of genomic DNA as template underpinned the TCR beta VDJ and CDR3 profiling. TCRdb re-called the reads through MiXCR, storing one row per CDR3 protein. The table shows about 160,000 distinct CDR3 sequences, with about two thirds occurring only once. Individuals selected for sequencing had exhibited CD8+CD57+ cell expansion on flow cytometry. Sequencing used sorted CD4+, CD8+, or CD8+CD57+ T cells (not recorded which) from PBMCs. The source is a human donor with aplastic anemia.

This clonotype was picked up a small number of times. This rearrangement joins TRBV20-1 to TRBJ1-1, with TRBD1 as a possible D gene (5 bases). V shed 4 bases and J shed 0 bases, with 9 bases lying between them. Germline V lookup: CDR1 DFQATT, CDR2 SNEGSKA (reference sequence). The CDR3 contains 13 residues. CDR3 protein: CSATDSMNTEAFF. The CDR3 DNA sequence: TGCAGTGCTACTGACAGCATGAACACTGAAGCTTTCTTT.

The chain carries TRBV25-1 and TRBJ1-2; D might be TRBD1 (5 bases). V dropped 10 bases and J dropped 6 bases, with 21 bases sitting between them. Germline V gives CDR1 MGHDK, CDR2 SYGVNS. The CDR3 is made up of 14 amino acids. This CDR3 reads CATHPGQGGHGYTF. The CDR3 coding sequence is TGTGCCACCCACCCTGGGCAGGGAGGGCATGGCTACACCTTC.

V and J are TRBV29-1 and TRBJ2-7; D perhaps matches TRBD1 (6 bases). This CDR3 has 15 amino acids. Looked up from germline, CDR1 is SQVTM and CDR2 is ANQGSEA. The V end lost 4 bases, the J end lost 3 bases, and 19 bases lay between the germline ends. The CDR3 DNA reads TGCAGCGTTGCCAGGGGTCACAGATCGGGCTACGAGCAGTACTTC. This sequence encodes CSVARGHRSGYEQYF.

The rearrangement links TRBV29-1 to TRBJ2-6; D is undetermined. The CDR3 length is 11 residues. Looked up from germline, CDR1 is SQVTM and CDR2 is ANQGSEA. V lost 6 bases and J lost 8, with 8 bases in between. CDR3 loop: CSVQGSNVLTF. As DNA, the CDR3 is TGCAGCGTACAAGGGTCCAACGTCCTGACTTTC.

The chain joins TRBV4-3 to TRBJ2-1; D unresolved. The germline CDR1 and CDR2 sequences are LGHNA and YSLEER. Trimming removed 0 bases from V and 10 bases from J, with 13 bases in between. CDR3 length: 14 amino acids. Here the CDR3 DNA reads TGCGCCAGCAGCCAAGAAACGTCGGTTTTGGAGCAGTTCTTC. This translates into CASSQETSVLEQFF.

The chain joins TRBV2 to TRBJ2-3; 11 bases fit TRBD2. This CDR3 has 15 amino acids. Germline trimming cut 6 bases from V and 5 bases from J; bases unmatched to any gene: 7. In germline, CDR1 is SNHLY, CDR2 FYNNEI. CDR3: CASRVSGGVGDTQYF. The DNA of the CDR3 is TGTGCCAGCAGGGTTAGCGGGGGGGTTGGAGATACGCAGTATTTT.

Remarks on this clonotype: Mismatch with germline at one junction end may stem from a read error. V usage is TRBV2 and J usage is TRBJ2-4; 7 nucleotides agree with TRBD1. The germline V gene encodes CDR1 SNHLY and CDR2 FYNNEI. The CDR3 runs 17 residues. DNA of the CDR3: TGTGCCAGCAGTGAAAGGGTGGCAGGGGGAGCCAAGAACATTCAGTACTTC. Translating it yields CASSERVAGGAKNIQYF. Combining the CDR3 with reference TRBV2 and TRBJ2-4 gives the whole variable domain EPEVTQTPSHQVTQMGQEVILRCVPISNHLYFYWYRQILGQKVEFLVSFYNNEISEKSEIFDDQFSVERPDGSNFTLKIRSTKLEDSAMYFCASSERVAGGAKNIQYFGAGTRLSVL.

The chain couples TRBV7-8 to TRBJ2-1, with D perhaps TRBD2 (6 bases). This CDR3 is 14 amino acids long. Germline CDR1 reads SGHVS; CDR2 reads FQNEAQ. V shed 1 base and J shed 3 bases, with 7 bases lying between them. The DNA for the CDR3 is TGTGCCAGCAGCTTAGTCGGGGGCTACAATGAGCAGTTCTTC. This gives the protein CASSLVGGYNEQFF. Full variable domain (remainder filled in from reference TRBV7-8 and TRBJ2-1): GAGVSQSPRYKVAKRGQDVALRCDPISGHVSLFWYQQALGQGPEFLTYFQNEAQLDKSGLPSDRFFAERPEGSVSTLKIQRTQQEDSAVYLCASSLVGGYNEQFFGPGTRLTVL.

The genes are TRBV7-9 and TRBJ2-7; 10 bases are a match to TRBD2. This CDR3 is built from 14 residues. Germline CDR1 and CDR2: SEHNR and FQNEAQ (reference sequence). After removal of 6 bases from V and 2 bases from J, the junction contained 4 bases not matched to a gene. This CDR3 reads CASRIAGGPYEQYF. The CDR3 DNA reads TGTGCCAGCAGAATAGCGGGAGGCCCCTACGAGCAGTACTTC.

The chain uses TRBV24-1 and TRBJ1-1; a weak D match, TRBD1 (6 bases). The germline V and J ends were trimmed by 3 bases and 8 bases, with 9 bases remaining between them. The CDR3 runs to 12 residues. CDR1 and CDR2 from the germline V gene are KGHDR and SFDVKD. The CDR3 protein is CATSDPDREAFF. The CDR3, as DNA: TGTGCCACCAGTGATCCCGACAGGGAAGCTTTCTTT.

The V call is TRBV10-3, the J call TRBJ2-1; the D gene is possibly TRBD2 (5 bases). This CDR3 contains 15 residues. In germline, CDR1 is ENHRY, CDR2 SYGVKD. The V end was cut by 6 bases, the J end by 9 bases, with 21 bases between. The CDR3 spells CAISQDREVRTEQFF. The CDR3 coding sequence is TGTGCCATCAGCCAGGACCGGGAAGTAAGGACTGAGCAGTTCTTC.

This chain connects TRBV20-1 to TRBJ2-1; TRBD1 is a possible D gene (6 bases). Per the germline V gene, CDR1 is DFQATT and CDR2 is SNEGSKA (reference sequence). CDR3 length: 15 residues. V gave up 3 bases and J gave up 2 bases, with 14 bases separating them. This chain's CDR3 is CSARDPDSPYNEQFF. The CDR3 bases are TGCAGTGCTAGGGATCCGGACAGCCCCTACAATGAGCAGTTCTTC.

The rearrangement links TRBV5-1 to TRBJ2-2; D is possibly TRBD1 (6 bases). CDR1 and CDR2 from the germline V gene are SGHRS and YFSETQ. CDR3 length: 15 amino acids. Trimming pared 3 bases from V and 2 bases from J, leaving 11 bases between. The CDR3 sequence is CASSSDSLNTGELFF. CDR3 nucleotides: TGCGCCAGCAGCTCGGACAGCTTAAACACCGGGGAGCTGTTTTTT. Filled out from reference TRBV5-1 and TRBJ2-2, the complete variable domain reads KAGVTQTPRYLIKTRGQQVTLSCSPISGHRSVSWYQQTPGQGLQFLFEYFSETQRNKGNFPGRFSGRQFSNSRSEMNVSTLELGDSALYLCASSSDSLNTGELFFGEGSRLTVL.

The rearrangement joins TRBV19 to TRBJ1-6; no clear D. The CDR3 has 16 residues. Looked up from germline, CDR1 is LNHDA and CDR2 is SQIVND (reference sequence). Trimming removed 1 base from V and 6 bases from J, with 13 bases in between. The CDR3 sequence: CASSIGGNGLNSPLHF. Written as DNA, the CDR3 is TGTGCCAGTAGTATAGGAGGGAACGGTCTTAATTCACCCCTCCACTTT.

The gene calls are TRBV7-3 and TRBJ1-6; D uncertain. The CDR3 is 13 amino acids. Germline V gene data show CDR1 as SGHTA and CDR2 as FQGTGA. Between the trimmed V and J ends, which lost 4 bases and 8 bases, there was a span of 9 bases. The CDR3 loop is CASSSQPDSPLHF. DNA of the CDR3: TGTGCCAGCAGCTCGCAGCCTGATTCACCCCTCCACTTT.

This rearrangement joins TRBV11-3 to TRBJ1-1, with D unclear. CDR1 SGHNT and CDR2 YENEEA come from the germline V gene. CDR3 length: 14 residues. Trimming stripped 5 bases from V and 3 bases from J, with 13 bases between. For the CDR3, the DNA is TGTGCCAGCAGCGCTACCGGGAGGGACACTGAAGCTTTCTTT. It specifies CASSATGRDTEAFF. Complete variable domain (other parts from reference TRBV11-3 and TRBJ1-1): EAGVVQSPRYKIIEKKQPVAFWCNPISGHNTLYWYLQNLGQGPELLIRYENEEAVDDSQLPKDRFSAERLKGVDSTLKIQPAELGDSAVYLCASSATGRDTEAFFGQGTRLTVV.

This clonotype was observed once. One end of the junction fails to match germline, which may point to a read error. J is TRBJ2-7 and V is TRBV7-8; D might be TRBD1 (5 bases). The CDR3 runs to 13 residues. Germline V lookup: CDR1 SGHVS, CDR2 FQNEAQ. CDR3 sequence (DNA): TGCGCCAGCAGCCAGTCGCAGGGCCACGAGCAGTACTTC. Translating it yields CASSQSQGHEQYF.

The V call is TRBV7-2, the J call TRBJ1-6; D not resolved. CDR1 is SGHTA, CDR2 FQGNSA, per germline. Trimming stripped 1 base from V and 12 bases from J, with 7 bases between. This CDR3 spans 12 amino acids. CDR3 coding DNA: TGTGCCAGCAGCTTAGTCCTTGGACCCCTCCACTTT. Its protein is CASSLVLGPLHF.

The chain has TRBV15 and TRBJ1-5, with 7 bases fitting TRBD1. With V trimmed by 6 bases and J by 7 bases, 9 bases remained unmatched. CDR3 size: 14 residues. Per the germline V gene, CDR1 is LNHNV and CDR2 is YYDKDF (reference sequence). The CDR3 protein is CATSPTGIYQPQHF. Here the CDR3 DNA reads TGTGCCACCAGTCCGACAGGGATATACCAGCCCCAGCATTTT.

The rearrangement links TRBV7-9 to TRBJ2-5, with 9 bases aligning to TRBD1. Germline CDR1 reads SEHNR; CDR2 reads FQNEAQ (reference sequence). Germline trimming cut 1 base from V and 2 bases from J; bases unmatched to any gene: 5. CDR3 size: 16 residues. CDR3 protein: CASSLGGTGHQETQYF. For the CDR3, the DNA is TGTGCCAGCAGCTTAGGTGGGACAGGGCATCAAGAGACCCAGTACTTC. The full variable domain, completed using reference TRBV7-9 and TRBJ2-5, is DTGVSQNPRHKITKRGQNVTFRCDPISEHNRLYWYRQTLGQGPEFLTYFQNEAQLEKSRLLSDRFSAERPKGSFSTLEIQRTEQGDSAMYLCASSLGGTGHQETQYFGPGTRLLVL.

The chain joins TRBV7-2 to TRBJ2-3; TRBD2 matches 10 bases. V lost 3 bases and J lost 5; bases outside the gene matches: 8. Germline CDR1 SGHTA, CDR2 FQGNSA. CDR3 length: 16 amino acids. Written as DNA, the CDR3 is TGTGCCAGCAGCTTCCAGCGGGGGGGCCTTGGAGATACGCAGTATTTT. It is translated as CASSFQRGGLGDTQYF. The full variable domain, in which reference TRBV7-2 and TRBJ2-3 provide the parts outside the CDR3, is GAGVSQSPSNKVTEKGKDVELRCDPISGHTALYWYRQSLGQGLEFLIYFQGNSAPDKSGLPSDRFSAERTGGSVSTLTIQRTQQEDSAVYLCASSFQRGGLGDTQYFGPGTRLTVL.

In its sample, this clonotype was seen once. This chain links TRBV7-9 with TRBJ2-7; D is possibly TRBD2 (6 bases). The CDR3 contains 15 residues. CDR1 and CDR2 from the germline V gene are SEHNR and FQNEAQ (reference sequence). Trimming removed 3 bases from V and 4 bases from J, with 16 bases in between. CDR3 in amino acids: CASSFGWDLQYEQYF. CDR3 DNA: TGTGCCAGCAGCTTTGGGTGGGACTTACAATACGAGCAGTACTTC.

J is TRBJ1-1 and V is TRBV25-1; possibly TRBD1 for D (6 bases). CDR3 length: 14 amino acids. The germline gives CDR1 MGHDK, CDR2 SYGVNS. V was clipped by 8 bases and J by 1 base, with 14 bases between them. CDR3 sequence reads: CASPPQGQNTEAFF. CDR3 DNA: TGTGCCAGCCCGCCCCAGGGGCAGAACACTGAAGCTTTCTTT.

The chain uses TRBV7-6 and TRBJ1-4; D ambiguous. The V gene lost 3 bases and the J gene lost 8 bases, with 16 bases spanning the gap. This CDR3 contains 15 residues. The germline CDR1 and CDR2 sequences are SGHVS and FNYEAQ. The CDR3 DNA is TGTGCCAGCAGCTTTCACGCGGGGTTAGAGGAAAAACTGTTTTTT. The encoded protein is CASSFHAGLEEKLFF.

The CDR3 DNA follows: TGCGCCAGCAGCCAACGGCCGGGACTAGATACGCAGTATTTT. It yields the protein CASSQRPGLDTQYF. The V gene is TRBV4-3, the J gene TRBJ2-3; tentative D call: TRBD2 (6 bases). CDR1 is LGHNA and CDR2 is YSLEER in the germline V gene. The CDR3 is made up of 14 amino acids. V was cut by 2 bases and J by 5 bases, with 11 bases left in between.

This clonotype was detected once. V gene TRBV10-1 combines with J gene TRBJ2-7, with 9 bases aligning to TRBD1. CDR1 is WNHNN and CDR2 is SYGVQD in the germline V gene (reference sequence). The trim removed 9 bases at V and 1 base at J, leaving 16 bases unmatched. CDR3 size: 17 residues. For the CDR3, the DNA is TGCGCCAGTCATTCCGGGACAGGGTCCCGAGGATCCTACGAGCAGTACTTC. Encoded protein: CASHSGTGSRGSYEQYF.

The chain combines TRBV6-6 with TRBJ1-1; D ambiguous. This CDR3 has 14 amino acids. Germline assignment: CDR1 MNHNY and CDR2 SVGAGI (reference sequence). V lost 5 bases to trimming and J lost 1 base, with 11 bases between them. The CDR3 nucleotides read TGTGCCAGCAGTATAAGGGAGGCGAACACTGAAGCTTTCTTT. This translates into CASSIREANTEAFF.